Described below is a single T cell receptor (beta chain) sequence and its context. The data originate from a study of blood T cell repertoires in COVID-19. At the level of the study: In each case, the material was cDNA or gDNA derived from T cells, B-cell-depleted T cells, or PBMCs.

The CDR3 is made up of 14 amino acids. CDR1 and CDR2 from the germline V gene are SGHKS and YYEKEE (reference sequence). The V segment lost 7 bases and the J segment 1 base; nucleotides outside the gene matches: 7. TCRdb's copy holds only in-frame clones and misses some; the assay was immunoSEQ multiplex PCR. The data hold approximately 230,000 clones, with 70% to 85% observed a single time. The sample was PBMCs or T cells enriched from blood (not recorded which). The TCR sequence derives from a middle-aged man who had recovered from COVID-19. The V call is TRBV5-5, the J call TRBJ2-7, with 8 bases fitting TRBD1. The CDR3 loop is CASGSGTGSYEQYF. CDR3 DNA: TGTGCCAGCGGTTCCGGGACAGGATCCTACGAGCAGTACTTC.